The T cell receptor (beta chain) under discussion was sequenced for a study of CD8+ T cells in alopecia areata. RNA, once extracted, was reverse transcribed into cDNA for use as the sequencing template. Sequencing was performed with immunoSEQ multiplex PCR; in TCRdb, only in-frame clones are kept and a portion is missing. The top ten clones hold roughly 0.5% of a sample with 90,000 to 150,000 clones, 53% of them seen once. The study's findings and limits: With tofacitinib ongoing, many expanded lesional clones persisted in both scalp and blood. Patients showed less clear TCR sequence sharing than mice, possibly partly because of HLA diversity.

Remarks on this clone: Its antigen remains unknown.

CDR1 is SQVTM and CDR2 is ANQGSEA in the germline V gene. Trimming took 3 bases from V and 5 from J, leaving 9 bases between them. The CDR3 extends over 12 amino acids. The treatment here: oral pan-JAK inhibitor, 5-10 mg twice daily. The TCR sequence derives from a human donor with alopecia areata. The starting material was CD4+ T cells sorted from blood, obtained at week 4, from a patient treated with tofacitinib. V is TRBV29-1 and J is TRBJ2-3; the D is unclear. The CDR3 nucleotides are TGCAGCGTTGAGCCTCGCCAAGATACGCAGTATTTT. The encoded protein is CSVEPRQDTQYF.